What follows are 17 T cell receptor beta chains derived from one specimen sequenced in a study of blood T cell repertoires in COVID-19. Assay: immunoSEQ multiplex PCR; the TCRdb copy retains only in-frame clones and omits some. This sample has roughly 300,000 clones; less than 85% occur once, and the top ten carry roughly 1.5%. Sequenced material: peripheral blood. The origin of the receptors is a human donor with COVID-19, enrolled during active disease. The donor label of this sample is uncertain.

This clone came up once. V gene TRBV12-5 combines with J gene TRBJ1-4; D is unclear. This CDR3 region has 20 residues. CDR1 is LGHNT and CDR2 is FRNRAP in the germline V gene. With 4 bases removed from V and 3 bases from J, the gap between germline ends came to 27 bases. CDR3 in amino acids: CASGYRWDSLGRRSNEKLFF. The CDR3 coding sequence is TGTGCTAGTGGTTATCGTTGGGATTCCCTTGGAAGGAGGTCTAATGAAAAACTGTTTTTT.

V gene TRBV15 combines with J gene TRBJ1-5; 8 bases fit TRBD1. Germline V lookup: CDR1 LNHNV, CDR2 YYDKDF (reference sequence). Trimming removed 0 bases from V and 4 bases from J; junction bases left unmatched: 2. The CDR3 runs 15 residues. The DNA for the CDR3 is TGTGCCACCAGCAGAGATACAGGGGGGAATCAGCCCCAGCATTTT. As protein: CATSRDTGGNQPQHF.

The CDR3 here is CATSDTLALSYNEQFF. CDR3 in DNA: TGTGCCACCAGTGACACCCTAGCGTTGTCCTACAATGAGCAGTTCTTC. The chain is built from TRBV24-1 and TRBJ2-1, with D possibly TRBD2 on 6 matching bases. Germline assignment: CDR1 KGHDR and CDR2 SFDVKD. The CDR3 is 16 amino acids. Trimming removed 4 bases at V and 1 base at J, with 13 bases between.

The chain links TRBV9 to TRBJ1-1; 7 bases are shared with TRBD1. The CDR3 runs 14 residues. V dropped 3 bases and J dropped 0; count of bases not matched to a gene: 2. Germline CDR1 and CDR2: SGDLS and YYNGEE. The CDR3 DNA reads TGTGCCAGCAGCGCGGGACAGATGAACACTGAAGCTTTCTTT. Its translation: CASSAGQMNTEAFF.

The chain is built from TRBV15 and TRBJ2-7; 9 bases agree with TRBD1. With 10 bases clipped from V and 7 bases from J, the junction kept 11 bases outside the gene matches. Germline-derived CDR1 and CDR2 are LNHNV and YYDKDF (reference sequence). The CDR3 has 13 amino acids. This CDR3 is CAIGRDRVGEQYF. The DNA of the CDR3 is TGTGCCATCGGACGGGACAGGGTTGGGGAGCAGTACTTC.

The gene calls are TRBV2 and TRBJ1-1; TRBD1 agrees at 7 bases. This CDR3 contains 15 residues. Germline V gene data show CDR1 as SNHLY and CDR2 as FYNNEI. Trimming removed 7 bases from V and 1 base from J; junction bases left unmatched: 9. The CDR3 reads CASTSIGTENTEAFF. In nucleotides, the CDR3 is TGTGCCAGCACCTCAATCGGGACAGAGAACACTGAAGCTTTCTTT.

This chain links TRBV7-9 with TRBJ2-5; 8 bases map to TRBD2. Looked up from germline, CDR1 is SEHNR and CDR2 is FQNEAQ (reference sequence). The CDR3 has 15 residues. V trimming: 1 base; J trimming: 3 bases; junction bases outside the gene matches: 4. The DNA of the CDR3 is TGTGCCAGCAGCTTAGGTTCGGGGGGGGAAGAGACCCAGTACTTC. Translated: CASSLGSGGEETQYF. The full variable domain, its missing parts supplied by reference TRBV7-9 and TRBJ2-5, is DTGVSQNPRHKITKRGQNVTFRCDPISEHNRLYWYRQTLGQGPEFLTYFQNEAQLEKSRLLSDRFSAERPKGSFSTLEIQRTEQGDSAMYLCASSLGSGGEETQYFGPGTRLLVL.

The CDR3 nucleotides are TGTGCCGGGGGGATCCAGATAGATTCACCCCTCCACTTT. Residues: CAGGIQIDSPLHF. The chain uses TRBV2 and TRBJ1-6; a weak D match, TRBD1 (5 bases). V was trimmed by 11 bases and J by 8 bases, leaving 16 bases between them. The germline CDR1 and CDR2 sequences are SNHLY and FYNNEI. The CDR3 contains 13 residues.

There are a few counts of this clone. The rearrangement uses TRBV28 and TRBJ1-2; D is unclear. The CDR3 has 13 residues. Deletions cut 6 bases from V and 4 bases from J, with 12 bases between. The germline V gene encodes CDR1 MDHEN and CDR2 SYDVKM. CDR3 protein: CASRKTAGYGYTF. The CDR3 DNA reads TGTGCCAGCAGAAAGACCGCGGGCTATGGCTACACCTTC.

The genes are TRBV7-2 and TRBJ2-7, with D perhaps matching TRBD2 (6 bases). Germline CDR1 SGHTA, CDR2 FQGNSA. The CDR3 loop spans 13 amino acids. The germline V and J ends were trimmed by 6 bases and 4 bases, with 13 bases remaining between them. CDR3: CASRGGRAYEQYF. CDR3 nucleotides: TGTGCCAGCAGGGGAGGCAGGGCATACGAGCAGTACTTC.

The CDR3 sequence is CASSWPGGTNQPQHF. The CDR3 DNA follows: TGTGCCAGCAGCTGGCCGGGGGGGACAAATCAGCCCCAGCATTTT. The chain combines TRBV28 with TRBJ1-5; D possibly corresponds to TRBD1 (6 bases). Trimming left V 6 bases short and J 4 bases short, with 16 bases between. The CDR3 has 15 residues. CDR1 is MDHEN and CDR2 is SYDVKM in the germline V gene.

CDR3 DNA sequence: TGCGCCAGCAGCCAAGATCGGGGGGTCGGTTCACCCCTCCACTTT. This translates into CASSQDRGVGSPLHF. The chain couples TRBV4-3 to TRBJ1-6; possible D gene TRBD1, 5 bases. Germline V gene sequence: CDR1 LGHNA, CDR2 YSLEER. The CDR3 spans 15 residues. The germline V and J ends were trimmed by 0 bases and 9 bases, with 12 bases remaining between them.

Written as DNA, the CDR3 is TGTGCCAGCAGCTCCCTTCTCCAGCGGGAGACAGATACGCAGTATTTT. Translating gives CASSSLLQRETDTQYF. The V gene is TRBV6-2 or TRBV6-3, the J gene TRBJ2-3, with 8 positions matching TRBD2. CDR3 length: 16 residues. V shed 6 bases and J 3 bases; nucleotides not matched to a gene: 11. Germline-derived CDR1 and CDR2 are MNHEY and SVGEGT.

The J gene is TRBJ2-3, the V gene TRBV11-2; 7 nucleotides agree with TRBD2. J was trimmed by 3 bases and V by 4 bases; bases with no gene match: 10. Germline values: CDR1 SGHAT, CDR2 FQNNGV. The CDR3 loop spans 16 amino acids. The CDR3: CASSSWAGEGTDTQYF. The CDR3 DNA sequence: TGTGCCAGCAGCTCTTGGGCGGGAGAGGGAACAGATACGCAGTATTTT.

This clone has just a few counts. This chain's CDR3 is CASSQGRATDTQYF. The CDR3 DNA follows: TGCGCCAGCAGCCAGGGGAGGGCCACAGATACGCAGTATTTT. This sequence joins TRBV4-1 and TRBJ2-3, with 7 bases that match TRBD2. V shed 3 bases and J 2 bases; nucleotides not matched to a gene: 2. This CDR3 has 14 amino acids. Germline CDR1 reads MGHRA; CDR2 reads YSYEKL.

The rearrangement joins TRBV6-1 to TRBJ2-1, with D perhaps matching TRBD2 (6 bases). Trimming cost V 2 bases and J 0 bases, with 20 bases left between them. Germline V gene data show CDR1 as MNHNS and CDR2 as SASEGT. The CDR3 sequence is 19 residues long. The CDR3 nucleotides are TGTGCCAGCAGTGAACGGAGGGGCGGGCTCTCGAGCTCCTACAATGAGCAGTTCTTC. This sequence encodes CASSERRGGLSSSYNEQFF.

The gene calls are TRBV6-5 and TRBJ2-1; 7 bases map to TRBD2. Germline CDR1 and CDR2: MNHEY and SVGAGI. The junction had 9 bases not matched to a gene; V was cut back by 9 bases and J by 4 bases. CDR3 size: 14 residues. The CDR3 sequence: CASTGTSEYNEQFF. The CDR3 coding sequence is TGTGCCAGTACGGGTACTAGCGAGTACAATGAGCAGTTCTTC.